This TCR beta chain stems from a study of T cell clones after liver transplantation. Sequencing used immunoSEQ multiplex PCR; TCRdb keeps in-frame clones, though not all of them. The sample has about 72,000 clones; more than 90% are singletons. The CDR3 covers 16 residues. V lost 0 bases and J 1 base, leaving 10 bases between the germline ends. The germline V gene has CDR1 SNHLY and CDR2 FYNNEI. This receptor was obtained from a human donor who received a liver transplant. Sequenced material: CD4+ T cells from blood, taken before liver transplant. The V call is TRBV2, the J call TRBJ1-5; TRBD1 is a possible D gene (6 bases). As DNA, the CDR3 is TGTGCCAGCAGTGAAGCCCGGGGGGCGAGCAATCAGCCCCAGCATTTT. It translates to CASSEARGASNQPQHF.